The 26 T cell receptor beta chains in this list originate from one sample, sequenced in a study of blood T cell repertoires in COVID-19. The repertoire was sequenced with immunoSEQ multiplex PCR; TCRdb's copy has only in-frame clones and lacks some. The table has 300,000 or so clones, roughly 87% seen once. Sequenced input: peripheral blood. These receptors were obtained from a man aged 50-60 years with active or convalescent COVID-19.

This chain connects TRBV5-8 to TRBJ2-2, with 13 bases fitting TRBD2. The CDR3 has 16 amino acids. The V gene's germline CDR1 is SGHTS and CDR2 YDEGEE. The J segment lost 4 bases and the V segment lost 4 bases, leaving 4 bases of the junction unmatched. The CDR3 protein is CASSARTSGGTGELFF. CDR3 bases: TGTGCCAGCAGCGCCCGGACTAGCGGGGGCACCGGGGAGCTGTTTTTT.

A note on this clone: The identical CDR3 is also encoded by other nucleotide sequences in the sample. The CDR3 bases are TGTGCCAGCAGCCCCGGGACTAGCGGGACCTACGAGCAGTACTTC. This translates into CASSPGTSGTYEQYF. V is TRBV5-4 and J is TRBJ2-7; 13 positions agree with TRBD2. Germline V gene lookup returns CDR1 SGHNT and CDR2 YYREEE (reference sequence). The J segment lost 2 bases and the V segment lost 4 bases, leaving 3 bases of the junction unmatched. The CDR3 contains 15 residues.

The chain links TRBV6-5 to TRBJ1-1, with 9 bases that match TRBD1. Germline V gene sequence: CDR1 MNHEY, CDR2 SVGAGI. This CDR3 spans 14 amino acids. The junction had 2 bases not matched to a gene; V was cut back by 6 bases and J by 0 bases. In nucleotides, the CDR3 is TGTGCCAGCAGGGACAGGGGCCTGAACACTGAAGCTTTCTTT. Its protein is CASRDRGLNTEAFF.

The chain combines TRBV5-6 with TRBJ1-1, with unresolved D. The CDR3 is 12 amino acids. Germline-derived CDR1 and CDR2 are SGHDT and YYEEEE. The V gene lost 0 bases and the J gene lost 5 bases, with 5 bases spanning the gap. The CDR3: CASSLARTEAFF. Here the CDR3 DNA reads TGTGCCAGCAGCTTGGCTAGGACTGAAGCTTTCTTT.

The CDR3 is CASTGQGSSYEQYF. CDR3 in DNA: TGTGCCAGCACTGGACAGGGGTCTTCCTACGAGCAGTACTTC. This chain uses TRBV2 with TRBJ2-7; TRBD1 aligns across 9 bases. CDR1 and CDR2 (germline): SNHLY, FYNNEI. CDR3 length: 14 amino acids. Trimming at V came to 7 bases and at J to 1 base, leaving 5 bases not matched to a gene. The whole variable domain, remainder taken from reference TRBV2 and TRBJ2-7, is EPEVTQTPSHQVTQMGQEVILRCVPISNHLYFYWYRQILGQKVEFLVSFYNNEISEKSEIFDDQFSVERPDGSNFTLKIRSTKLEDSAMYFCASTGQGSSYEQYFGPGTRLTVT.

The CDR3 coding sequence is TGCAGCGTTGAACCGACGTCCGACAAAGCTTTCTTT. Translating it yields CSVEPTSDKAFF. The chain couples TRBV29-1 to TRBJ1-1; D remains ambiguous. In germline, CDR1 is SQVTM, CDR2 ANQGSEA. Trimming left V 2 bases short and J 9 bases short, with 13 bases between. CDR3 size: 12 residues.

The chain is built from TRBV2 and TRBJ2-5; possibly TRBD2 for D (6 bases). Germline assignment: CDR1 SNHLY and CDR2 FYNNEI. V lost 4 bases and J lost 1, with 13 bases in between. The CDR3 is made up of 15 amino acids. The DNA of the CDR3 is TGTGCCAGCAGTGGTGAGGGGACTCCCCAAGAGACCCAGTACTTC. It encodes CASSGEGTPQETQYF.

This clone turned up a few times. CDR3 DNA: TGTGCCAGCAGCTCTAACGACAGGGGGCTGGCTGAAGCTTTCTTT. It yields the protein CASSSNDRGLAEAFF. This chain joins TRBV7-2 and TRBJ1-1; 10 bases are shared with TRBD1. V shed 4 bases and J 6 bases; nucleotides not matched to a gene: 8. The CDR3 has 15 residues. The V gene's germline CDR1 is SGHTA and CDR2 FQGNSA.

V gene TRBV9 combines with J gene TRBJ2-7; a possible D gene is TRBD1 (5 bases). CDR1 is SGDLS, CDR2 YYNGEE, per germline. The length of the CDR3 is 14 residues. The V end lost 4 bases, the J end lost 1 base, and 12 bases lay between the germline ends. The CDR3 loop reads CASSPGSISYEQYF. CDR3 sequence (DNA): TGTGCCAGCAGCCCAGGGTCCATATCCTACGAGCAGTACTTC.

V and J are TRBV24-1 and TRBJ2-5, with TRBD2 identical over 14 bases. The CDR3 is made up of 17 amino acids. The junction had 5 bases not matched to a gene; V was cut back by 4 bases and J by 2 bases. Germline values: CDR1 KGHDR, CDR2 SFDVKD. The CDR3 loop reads CATSDARTSGGQETQYF. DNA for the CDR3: TGTGCCACCAGTGACGCAAGGACTAGCGGGGGGCAAGAGACCCAGTACTTC.

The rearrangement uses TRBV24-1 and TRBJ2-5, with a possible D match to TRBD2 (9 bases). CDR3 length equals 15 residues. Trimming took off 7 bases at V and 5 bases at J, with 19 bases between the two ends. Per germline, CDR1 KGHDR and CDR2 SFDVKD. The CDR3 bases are TGTGCCACCAGCGCAGGGGGCGCGGGAGGGGAGACCCAGTACTTC. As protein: CATSAGGAGGETQYF.

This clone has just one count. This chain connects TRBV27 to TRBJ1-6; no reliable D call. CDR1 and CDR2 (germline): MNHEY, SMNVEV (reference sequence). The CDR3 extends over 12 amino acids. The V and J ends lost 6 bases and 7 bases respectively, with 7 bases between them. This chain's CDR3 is CASRLLNSPLHF. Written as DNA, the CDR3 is TGTGCCAGCAGACTCCTAAATTCACCCCTCCACTTT.

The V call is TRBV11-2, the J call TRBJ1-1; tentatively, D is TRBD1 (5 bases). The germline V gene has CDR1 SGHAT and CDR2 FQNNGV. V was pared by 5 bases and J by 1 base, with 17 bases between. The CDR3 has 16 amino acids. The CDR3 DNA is TGTGCCAGCAGCCCCCACTCTGGGGCCGGGAACACTGAAGCTTTCTTT. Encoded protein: CASSPHSGAGNTEAFF. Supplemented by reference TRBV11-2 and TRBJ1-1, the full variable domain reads EAGVAQSPRYKIIEKRQSVAFWCNPISGHATLYWYQQILGQGPKLLIQFQNNGVVDDSQLPKDRFSAERLKGVDSTLKIQPAKLEDSAVYLCASSPHSGAGNTEAFFGQGTRLTVV.

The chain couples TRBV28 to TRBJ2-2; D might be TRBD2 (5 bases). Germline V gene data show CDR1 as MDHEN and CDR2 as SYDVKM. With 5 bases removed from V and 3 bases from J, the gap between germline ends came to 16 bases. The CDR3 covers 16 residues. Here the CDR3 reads CASSSKKLLDTGELFF. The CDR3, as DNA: TGTGCCAGCAGTAGTAAAAAACTACTAGACACCGGGGAGCTGTTTTTT.

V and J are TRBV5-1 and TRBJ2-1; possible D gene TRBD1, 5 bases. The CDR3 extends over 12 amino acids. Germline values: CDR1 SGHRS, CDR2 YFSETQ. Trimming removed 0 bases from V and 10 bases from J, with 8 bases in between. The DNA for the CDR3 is TGCGCCAGCAGCTTGGTATCAGGGGAGCAGTTCTTC. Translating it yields CASSLVSGEQFF.

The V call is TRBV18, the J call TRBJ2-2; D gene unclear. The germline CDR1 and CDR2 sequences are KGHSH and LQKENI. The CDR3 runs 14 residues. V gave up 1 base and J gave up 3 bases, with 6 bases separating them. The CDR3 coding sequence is TGTGCCAGCTCACCACGAACGGACACCGGGGAGCTGTTTTTT. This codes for CASSPRTDTGELFF.

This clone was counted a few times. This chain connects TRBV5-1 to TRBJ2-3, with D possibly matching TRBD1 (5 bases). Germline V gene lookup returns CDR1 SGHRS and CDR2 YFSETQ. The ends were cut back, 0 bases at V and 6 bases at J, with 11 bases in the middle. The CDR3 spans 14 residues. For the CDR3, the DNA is TGCGCCAGCAGCTTGGAGGGGTACAGGGATACGCAGTATTTT. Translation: CASSLEGYRDTQYF.

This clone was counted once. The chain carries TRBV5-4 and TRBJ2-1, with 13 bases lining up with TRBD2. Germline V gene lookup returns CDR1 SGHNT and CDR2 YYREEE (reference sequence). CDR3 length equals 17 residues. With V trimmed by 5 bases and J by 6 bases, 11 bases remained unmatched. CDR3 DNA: TGTGCCAGCAGAAGTGACTCCGGGACTAGCGGGATCAATGAGCAGTTCTTC. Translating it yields CASRSDSGTSGINEQFF. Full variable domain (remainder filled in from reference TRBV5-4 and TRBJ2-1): ETGVTQSPTHLIKTRGQQVTLRCSSQSGHNTVSWYQQALGQGPQFIFQYYREEENGRGNFPPRFSGLQFPNYSSELNVNALELDDSALYLCASRSDSGTSGINEQFFGPGTRLTVL.

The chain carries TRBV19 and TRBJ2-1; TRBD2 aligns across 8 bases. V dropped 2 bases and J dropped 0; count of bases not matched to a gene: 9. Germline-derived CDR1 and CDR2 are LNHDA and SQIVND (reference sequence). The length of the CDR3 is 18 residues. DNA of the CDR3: TGTGCCAGTAGTATAAGGGGAGACAGCGGGAGCTCCTACAATGAGCAGTTCTTC. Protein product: CASSIRGDSGSSYNEQFF.

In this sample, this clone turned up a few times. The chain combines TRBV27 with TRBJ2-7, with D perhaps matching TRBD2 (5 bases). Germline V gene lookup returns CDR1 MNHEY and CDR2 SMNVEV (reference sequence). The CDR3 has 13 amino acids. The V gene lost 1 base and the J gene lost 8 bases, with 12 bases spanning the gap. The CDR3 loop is CASSLFLGGQQYF. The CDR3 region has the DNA TGTGCCAGCAGTTTATTTCTCGGAGGCCAGCAGTACTTC.

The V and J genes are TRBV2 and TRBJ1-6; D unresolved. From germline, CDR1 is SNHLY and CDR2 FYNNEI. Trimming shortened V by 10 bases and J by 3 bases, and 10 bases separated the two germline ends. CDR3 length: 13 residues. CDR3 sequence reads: CATHRSYNSPLHF. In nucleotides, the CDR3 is TGTGCCACTCACCGGAGCTATAATTCACCCCTCCACTTT. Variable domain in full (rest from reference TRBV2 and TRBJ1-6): EPEVTQTPSHQVTQMGQEVILRCVPISNHLYFYWYRQILGQKVEFLVSFYNNEISEKSEIFDDQFSVERPDGSNFTLKIRSTKLEDSAMYFCATHRSYNSPLHFGNGTRLTVT.

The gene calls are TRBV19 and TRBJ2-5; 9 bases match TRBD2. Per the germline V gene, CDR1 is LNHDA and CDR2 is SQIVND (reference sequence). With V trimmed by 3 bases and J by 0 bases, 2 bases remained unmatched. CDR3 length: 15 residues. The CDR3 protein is CASSIIAGDQETQYF. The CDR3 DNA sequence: TGTGCCAGTAGTATTATAGCGGGAGACCAAGAGACCCAGTACTTC. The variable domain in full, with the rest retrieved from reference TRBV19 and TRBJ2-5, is DGGITQSPKYLFRKEGQNVTLSCEQNLNHDAMYWYRQDPGQGLRLIYYSQIVNDFQKGDIAEGYSVSREKKESFPLTVTSAQKNPTAFYLCASSIIAGDQETQYFGPGTRLLVL.

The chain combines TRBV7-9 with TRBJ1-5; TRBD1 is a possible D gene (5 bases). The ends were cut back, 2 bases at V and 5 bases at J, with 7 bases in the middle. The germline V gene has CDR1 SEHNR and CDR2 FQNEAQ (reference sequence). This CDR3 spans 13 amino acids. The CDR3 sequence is CASSLSGYQPQHF. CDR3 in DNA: TGTGCCAGCAGCTTATCAGGGTATCAGCCCCAGCATTTT.

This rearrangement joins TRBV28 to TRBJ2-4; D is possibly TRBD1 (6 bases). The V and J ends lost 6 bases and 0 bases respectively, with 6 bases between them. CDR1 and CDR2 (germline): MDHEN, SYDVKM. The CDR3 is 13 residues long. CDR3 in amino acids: CASRQGAKNIQYF. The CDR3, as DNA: TGTGCCAGCAGACAGGGAGCCAAAAACATTCAGTACTTC.

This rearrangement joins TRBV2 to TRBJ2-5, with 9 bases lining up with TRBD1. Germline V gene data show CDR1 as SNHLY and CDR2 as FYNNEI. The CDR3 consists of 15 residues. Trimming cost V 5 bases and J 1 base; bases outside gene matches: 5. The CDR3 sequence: CASSQDRGGQETQYF. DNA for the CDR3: TGTGCCAGCAGTCAGGACAGGGGTGGCCAAGAGACCCAGTACTTC. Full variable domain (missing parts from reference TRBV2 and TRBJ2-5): EPEVTQTPSHQVTQMGQEVILRCVPISNHLYFYWYRQILGQKVEFLVSFYNNEISEKSEIFDDQFSVERPDGSNFTLKIRSTKLEDSAMYFCASSQDRGGQETQYFGPGTRLLVL.

This chain's CDR3 is CASTFSRDKGNRNEQFF. The DNA of the CDR3 is TGTGCCAGCACCTTTAGTCGGGACAAGGGAAACCGCAATGAGCAGTTCTTC. This sequence joins TRBV2 and TRBJ2-1, with a weak D call TRBD1 (6 bases). This CDR3 contains 17 residues. Germline V gene sequence: CDR1 SNHLY, CDR2 FYNNEI. V dropped 7 bases and J dropped 6 bases, with 25 bases sitting between them.